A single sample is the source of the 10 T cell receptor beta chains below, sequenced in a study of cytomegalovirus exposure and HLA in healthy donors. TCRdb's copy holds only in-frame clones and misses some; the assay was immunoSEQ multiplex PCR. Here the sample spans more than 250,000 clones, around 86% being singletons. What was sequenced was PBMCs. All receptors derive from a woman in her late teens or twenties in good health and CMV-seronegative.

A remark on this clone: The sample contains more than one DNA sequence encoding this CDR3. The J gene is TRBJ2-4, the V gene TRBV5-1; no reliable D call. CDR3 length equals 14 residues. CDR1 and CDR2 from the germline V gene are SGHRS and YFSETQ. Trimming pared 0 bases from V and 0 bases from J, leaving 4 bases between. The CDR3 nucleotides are TGCGCCAGCAGCTTGGGACAAGCCAAAAACATTCAGTACTTC. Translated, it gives CASSLGQAKNIQYF.

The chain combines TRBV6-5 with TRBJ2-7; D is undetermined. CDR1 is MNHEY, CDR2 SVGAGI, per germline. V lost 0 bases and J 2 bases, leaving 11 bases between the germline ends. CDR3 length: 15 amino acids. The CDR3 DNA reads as TGTGCCAGCAGTTACTCGAGGTACCCCGCCTACGAGCAGTACTTC. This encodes CASSYSRYPAYEQYF.

The CDR3 DNA is TGTGCCAGTACCCAGAATGGACAGGGGGCCTGGTCGGGGACTGAAGCTTTCTTT. It encodes CASTQNGQGAWSGTEAFF. This sequence joins TRBV19 and TRBJ1-1; 11 positions match TRBD1. This CDR3 region has 18 residues. Germline V lookup: CDR1 LNHDA, CDR2 SQIVND (reference sequence). V lost 7 bases to trimming and J lost 5 bases; unmatched junction nucleotides: 18.

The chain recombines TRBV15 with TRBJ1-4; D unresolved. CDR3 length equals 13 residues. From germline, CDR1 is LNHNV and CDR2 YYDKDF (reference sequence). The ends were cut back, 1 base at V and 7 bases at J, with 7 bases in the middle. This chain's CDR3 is CATSRGEGEKLFF. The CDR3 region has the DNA TGTGCCACCAGCAGAGGAGAGGGTGAAAAACTGTTTTTT. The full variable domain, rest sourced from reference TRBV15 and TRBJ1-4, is DAMVIQNPRYQVTQFGKPVTLSCSQTLNHNVMYWYQQKSSQAPKLLFHYYDKDFNNEADTPDNFQSRRPNTSFCFLDIRSPGLGDTAMYLCATSRGEGEKLFFGSGTQLSVL.

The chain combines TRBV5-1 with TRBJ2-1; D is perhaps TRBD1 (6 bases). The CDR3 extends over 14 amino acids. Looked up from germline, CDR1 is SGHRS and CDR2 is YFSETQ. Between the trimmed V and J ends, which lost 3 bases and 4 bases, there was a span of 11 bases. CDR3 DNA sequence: TGCGCCAGCAGCTACTCCGGACAGTACAATGAGCAGTTCTTC. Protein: CASSYSGQYNEQFF.

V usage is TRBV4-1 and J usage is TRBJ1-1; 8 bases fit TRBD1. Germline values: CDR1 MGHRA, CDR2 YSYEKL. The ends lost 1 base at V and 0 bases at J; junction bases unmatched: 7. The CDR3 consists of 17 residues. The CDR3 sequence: CASSQGGTGGLNTEAFF. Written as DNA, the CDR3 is TGCGCCAGCAGCCAAGGGGGCACAGGGGGGCTGAACACTGAAGCTTTCTTT.

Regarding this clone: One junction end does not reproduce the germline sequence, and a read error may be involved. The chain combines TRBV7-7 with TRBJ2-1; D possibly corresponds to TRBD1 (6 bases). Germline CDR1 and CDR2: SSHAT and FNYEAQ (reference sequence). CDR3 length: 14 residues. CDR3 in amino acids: CASSLGGGSNEQFF. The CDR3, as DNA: TGTGCTAGCAGCCTGGGTGGGGGCAGCAATGAGCAGTTCTTC.

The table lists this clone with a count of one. CDR3 protein: CASSSRTSGSTGELFF. CDR3 bases: TGCGCCAGCAGCTCTCGGACTAGCGGGAGCACCGGGGAGCTGTTTTTT. The chain carries TRBV5-1 and TRBJ2-2; 13 bases align to TRBD2. V lost 3 bases and J lost 4; bases outside the gene matches: 3. The CDR3 is 16 residues long. Per the germline V gene, CDR1 is SGHRS and CDR2 is YFSETQ. The whole variable domain, remainder taken from reference TRBV5-1 and TRBJ2-2, is KAGVTQTPRYLIKTRGQQVTLSCSPISGHRSVSWYQQTPGQGLQFLFEYFSETQRNKGNFPGRFSGRQFSNSRSEMNVSTLELGDSALYLCASSSRTSGSTGELFFGEGSRLTVL.

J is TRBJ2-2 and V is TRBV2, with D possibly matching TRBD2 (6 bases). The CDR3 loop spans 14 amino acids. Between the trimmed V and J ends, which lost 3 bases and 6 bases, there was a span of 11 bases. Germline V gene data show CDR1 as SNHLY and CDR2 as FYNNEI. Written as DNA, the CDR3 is TGTGCCAGCAGTGATCGACTAGTCGCCGGGGAGCTGTTTTTT. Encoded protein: CASSDRLVAGELFF.

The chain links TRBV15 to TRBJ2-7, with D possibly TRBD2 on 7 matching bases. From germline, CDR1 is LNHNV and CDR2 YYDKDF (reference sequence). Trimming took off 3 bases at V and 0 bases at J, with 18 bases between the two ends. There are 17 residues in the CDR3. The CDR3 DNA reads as TGTGCCACCAGCAGGCCAGGGGAGGGGCCCCACTCCTACGAGCAGTACTTC. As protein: CATSRPGEGPHSYEQYF.